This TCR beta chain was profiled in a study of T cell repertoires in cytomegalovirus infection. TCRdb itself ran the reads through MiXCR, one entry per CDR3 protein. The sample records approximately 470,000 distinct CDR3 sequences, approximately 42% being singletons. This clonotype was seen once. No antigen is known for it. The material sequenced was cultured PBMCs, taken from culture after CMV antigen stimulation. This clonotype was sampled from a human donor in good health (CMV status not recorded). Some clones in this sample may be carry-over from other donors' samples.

The CDR3 is CAGQRASADTQYF. CDR3 in DNA: TGTGCCGGTCAAAGGGCTAGCGCAGATACGCAGTATTTT. The rearrangement links TRBV7-7 to TRBJ2-3; a weak D match, TRBD2 (6 bases). There are 13 residues in the CDR3. Trimming took off 11 bases at V and 4 bases at J, with 16 bases between the two ends. Germline loops: CDR1 SSHAT, CDR2 FNYEAQ (reference sequence). Complete variable domain (other parts from reference TRBV7-7 and TRBJ2-3): GAGVSQSPRYKVTKRGQDVTLRCDPISSHATLYWYQQALGQGPEFLTYFNYEAQPDKSGLPSDRFSAERPEGSISTLTIQRTEQRDSAMYRCAGQRASADTQYFGPGTRLTVL.